Included here is one TCR beta chain sequence, with context. The antigen is undetermined. The sample comes from a study of graft-versus-host responses after intestinal transplantation. On the study more broadly: Those transplanted obtained multivisceral, liver-intestinal, or isolated intestinal grafts. Recipients uniformly received anti-thymocyte globulin induction, followed by tacrolimus and steroids for two to four years.

TCRdb keeps only in-frame clones here, not all; method: immunoSEQ multiplex PCR. The sample holds about 120,000 clones, approximately 96% seen once. Germline CDR1 reads LNHDA; CDR2 reads SQIVND (reference sequence). With V trimmed by 5 bases and J by 13 bases, 12 bases remained unmatched. CDR3 length: 13 residues. Study findings and constraints: Researchers found GvH clones in recipient marrow, and some showed up first in ileum or blood.

The chain couples TRBV19 to TRBJ2-7; 9 bases are a match to TRBD1. The TCR sequence derives from a human donor who received an intestinal transplant. The source was unstimulated CD8+ T cells sorted from spleen or lymph node cells, collected before intestinal transplant. DNA of the CDR3: TGTGCCAGTAGTCCGCGGACAGGGGACGCACCTTACTTC. Translated: CASSPRTGDAPYF.